This TCR beta chain was identified in a study of regulatory T cells in long-lasting Graves disease. Arm-PCR of CDR3 regions and iRepertoire HTBI primers were the basis on which TCR beta libraries were built. TCRdb re-called the multiplex PCR reads through MiXCR, storing one row per CDR3 protein. The data contain a few hundred thousand distinct CDR3 sequences, around 20% of them singletons. J gave up 1 base and V 1 base, and 3 bases lay outside the gene matches. From germline, CDR1 is SEHNR and CDR2 FQNEAQ (reference sequence). This CDR3 contains 15 residues. Study results and limitations: Rather than thyroid tissue, only peripheral blood underwent study.

This clonotype occurred a few times. As yet, its antigen is unknown. Stated time point: persistent/refractory GD, antithyroid drugs over 5 years with positive TRAb. The TCR library used RNA extracted from PBMCs. The sequences come from peripheral blood mononuclear cells (PBMCs), collected when the disease was refractory, from a patient treated with antithyroid drugs. The source of this sequence is a female donor with Graves disease. J is TRBJ1-1 and V is TRBV7-9, with 7 bases aligning to TRBD1. The CDR3 spells CASSLGWTGNTEAFF. DNA of the CDR3: TGTGCCAGCAGCTTAGGTTGGACAGGGAACACTGAAGCTTTCTTT.